One TCR beta chain is described in this entry. Its antigen is not identified. Amplification used 60 Vbeta primers and 13 Jbeta primers. Generated by immunoSEQ multiplex PCR, the TCRdb table keeps only in-frame clones and is missing some. This sample has some 130,000 clones, with about three quarters found just once. This CDR3 region has 13 residues. The V gene's germline CDR1 is WSHSY and CDR2 SAAADI. V lost 11 bases, J lost 5 bases, and 17 bases lay in between. The data belong to a study of cytomegalovirus exposure and HLA in healthy donors. In the study overall: A previous analysis identified more than 100 million unique TCR beta sequences derived from some 170 million T cells. General study results and limits: Owing to their indistinguishability, certain V segments, notably TRBV6-2 and TRBV6-3, were excluded. Relative to the approximately 700-donor mean, N-insertions were reportedly fewer in an Asian-associated ancestry cluster in a later analysis. In an earlier analysis, in several hundred donors, most V segments appeared productive either ~87% or ~30% of the time.

The TCR originated in a male donor in good health and CMV-seropositive. The sample consisted of PBMCs. The chain joins TRBV10-2 to TRBJ2-3, with D possibly being TRBD2 (6 bases). CDR3 DNA: TGCGCCGTCCGGGACTCGCAGAGAGATACGCAGTATTTT. This codes for CAVRDSQRDTQYF.